This T cell receptor (beta chain) was documented in a study of patients and donors after allogeneic stem cell transplantation (dated by TCRdb to between 2020 and 2021). Libraries came from RT-PCR. TCRdb shows the sequencer as NextSeq 550. Starting from the raw public reads, TCRdb applied fastp trimming at Q25, assembled clones with MiXCR and retained in-frame beta chains. Identical CDR3 proteins give one entry, which carries the most common genes and DNA. The sample has about a million distinct CDR3 sequences on record, approximately 19% of them singletons. Under 6.5% of the sample rests with the top ten. This clonotype was seen only once. The target of this receptor is not known. No much larger clone exists at a distance of one base, and base qualities are not known. A single read constitutes weak evidence. The CDR3 spans 17 residues, from the cysteine through the phenylalanine. Kept here is only the CDR3 DNA, which spans 51 bases and is read in frame from base 1. Looking up the germline V gene yields CDR1 KGHSH and CDR2 LQKENI. At the junction V is shortened by 1 base and J by 4 bases, with 19 bases in between.

Sample: blood, either unsorted or a sorted T cell fraction (not recorded which). The rearranged chain carries TRBV18 and TRBJ1-1; perhaps TRBD1 is the D gene, with 5 bases matching. The TCR sequence derives from a human donor who was either an allogeneic HSCT recipient or a stem cell or donor lymphocyte infusion donor (not recorded which). It is not recorded whose cells these are; they may come from a transplant donor. CDR3 sequence: CASSPRLAGLSGTEAFF. The DNA sequence reads TGTGCCAGCTCACCACGCCTAGCAGGGTTGTCGGGCACTGAAGCTTTCTTT. Full variable domain (CDR3 extended with the reference TRBV18 and TRBJ1-1 proteins): NAGVMQNPRHLVRRRGQEARLRCSPMKGHSHVYWYRQLPEEGLKFMVYLQKENIIDESGMPKERFSAEFPKEGPSILRIQQVVRGDSAAYFCASSPRLAGLSGTEAFFGQGTRLTVV.